The subject of this entry is one TCR beta chain. Its antigen remains unidentified. Enrollment shut out patients with autoimmune disease history or systemic immunosuppression. The data stem from a study of OX40 agonist ivuxolimab in advanced cancers. Study-level points and caveats: The authors also found low normalized T-cell clonal expansion in some nonresponders. Low clonal expansion, among the lowest seen, marked partial responders at 0.1-3.0 mg/kg.

Germline V lookup: CDR1 SNHLY, CDR2 FYNNEI. The length of the CDR3 is 15 residues. V shed 4 bases and J 2 bases; nucleotides not matched to a gene: 4. The assay was immunoSEQ multiplex PCR, and TCRdb's table has in-frame clones only and misses some. The repertoire consists of tens of thousands of clones, with just over 85% occurring once and the leading ten covering about 0.7%. Sequences were derived from CD4+ or CD8+ T cells sorted from blood, sampled in a trial of the OX40 agonist ivuxolimab. The chain couples TRBV2 to TRBJ2-5; 10 positions match TRBD2. The sequence derives from an adult with an advanced solid tumor such as melanoma, head and neck, liver or kidney cancer. The CDR3, as DNA: TGTGCCAGCAGTGGGGGACTAGCGACTCAAGAGACCCAGTACTTC. Protein sequence: CASSGGLATQETQYF.